This T cell receptor (beta chain) was recovered during a study of blood T cells in healthy people across ages. Per sample, no less than 5 micrograms of total RNA were extracted. For the second PCR, which ran for about 7 to 11 cycles, a sample-barcoded 5' primer and a J-beta primer mix were used. TCRdb processed the 5' RACE reads anew with MiXCR; each CDR3 protein has one entry. The sample includes 1.5 million to 2 million distinct CDR3 sequences, approximately 30% of them seen just once. This CDR3 is built from 16 residues. Per germline, CDR1 SEHNR and CDR2 FQNEAQ (reference sequence). V gave up 6 bases and J gave up 2 bases, with 19 bases separating them.

The chain combines TRBV7-9 with TRBJ1-2, with D possibly matching TRBD1 (6 bases). The source material was blood. The source of this sequence is a woman aged 25 to 39 in good health. The CDR3 sequence is CASRPRPGQRNYGYTF. The DNA of the CDR3 is TGTGCCAGCAGACCCAGGCCCGGACAGAGAAACTATGGCTACACCTTC.